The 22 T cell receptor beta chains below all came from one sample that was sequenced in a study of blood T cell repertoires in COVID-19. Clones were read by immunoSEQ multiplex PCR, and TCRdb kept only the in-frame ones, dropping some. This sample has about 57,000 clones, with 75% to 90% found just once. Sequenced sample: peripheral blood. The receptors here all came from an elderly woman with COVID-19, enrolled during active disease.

The DNA for the CDR3 is TGTGCCAGCAGCAGACGCGGGGCAGATACGCAGTATTTT. Its protein is CASSRRGADTQYF. The chain combines TRBV3-1 (or the pseudogene TRBV3-2) with TRBJ2-3, with a weak D call TRBD2 (6 bases). Trimming removed 5 bases from V and 4 bases from J, with 10 bases in between. CDR3 length: 13 amino acids. The germline CDR1 and CDR2 sequences are LGHDT and YNNKEL (reference sequence).

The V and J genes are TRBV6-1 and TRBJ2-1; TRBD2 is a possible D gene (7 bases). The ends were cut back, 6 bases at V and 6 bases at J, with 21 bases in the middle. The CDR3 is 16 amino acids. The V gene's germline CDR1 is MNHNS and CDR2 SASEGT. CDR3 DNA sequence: TGTGCCAGCAGCGAAAGTTGGAGGGGGGGCATCAATGAGCAGTTCTTC. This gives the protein CASSESWRGGINEQFF.

CDR3 coding DNA: TGTGCCGCCGGACAGGGGAATCAGCCCCAGCATTTT. Translating it yields CAAGQGNQPQHF. The V call is TRBV19, the J call TRBJ1-5, with TRBD1 identical over 9 bases. The CDR3 contains 12 residues. J was trimmed by 4 bases and V by 11 bases; bases with no gene match: 3. Germline V gene lookup returns CDR1 LNHDA and CDR2 SQIVND (reference sequence).

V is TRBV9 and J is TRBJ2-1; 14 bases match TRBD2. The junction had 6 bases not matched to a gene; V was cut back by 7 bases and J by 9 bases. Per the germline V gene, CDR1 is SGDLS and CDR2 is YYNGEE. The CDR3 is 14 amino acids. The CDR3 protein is CASGRLAGGPEQFF. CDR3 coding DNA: TGTGCCAGCGGTAGACTAGCGGGGGGGCCTGAGCAGTTCTTC.

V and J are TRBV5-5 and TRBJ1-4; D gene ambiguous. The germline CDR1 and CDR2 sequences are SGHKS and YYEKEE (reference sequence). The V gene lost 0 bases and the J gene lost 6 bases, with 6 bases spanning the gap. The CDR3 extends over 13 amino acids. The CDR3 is CASSLVGYEKLFF. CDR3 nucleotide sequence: TGTGCCAGCAGCTTGGTCGGGTATGAAAAACTGTTTTTT.

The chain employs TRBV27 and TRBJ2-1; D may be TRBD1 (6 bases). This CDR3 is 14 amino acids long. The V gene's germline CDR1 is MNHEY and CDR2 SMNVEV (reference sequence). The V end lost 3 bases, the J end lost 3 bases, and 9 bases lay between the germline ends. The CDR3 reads CASSFTGFYNEQFF. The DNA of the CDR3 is TGTGCCAGCAGTTTTACAGGGTTCTACAATGAGCAGTTCTTC.

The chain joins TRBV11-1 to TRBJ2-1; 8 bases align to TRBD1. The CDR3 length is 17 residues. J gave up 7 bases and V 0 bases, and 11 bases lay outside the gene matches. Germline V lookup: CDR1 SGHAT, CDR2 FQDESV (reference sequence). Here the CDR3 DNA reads TGTGCCAGCAGCTTAGCGTGGGGCAGGGGGCAGAGGAATGAGCAGTTCTTC. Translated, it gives CASSLAWGRGQRNEQFF.

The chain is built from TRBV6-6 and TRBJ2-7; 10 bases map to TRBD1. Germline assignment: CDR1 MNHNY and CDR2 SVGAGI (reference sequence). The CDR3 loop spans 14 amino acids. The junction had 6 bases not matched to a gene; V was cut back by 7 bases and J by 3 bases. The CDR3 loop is CASKGQGEVYEQYF. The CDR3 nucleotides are TGTGCCAGCAAAGGACAGGGGGAGGTCTACGAGCAGTACTTC.

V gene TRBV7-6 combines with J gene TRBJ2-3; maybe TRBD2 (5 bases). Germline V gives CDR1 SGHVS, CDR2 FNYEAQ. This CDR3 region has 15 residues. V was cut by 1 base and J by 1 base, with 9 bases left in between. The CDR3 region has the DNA TGTGCCAGCAGCTTAGTACTGGGAGGCACAGATACGCAGTATTTT. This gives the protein CASSLVLGGTDTQYF.

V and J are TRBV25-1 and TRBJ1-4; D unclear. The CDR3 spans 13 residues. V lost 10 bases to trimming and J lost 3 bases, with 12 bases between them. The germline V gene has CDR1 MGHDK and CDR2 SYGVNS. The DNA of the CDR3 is TGTGCCACTTCCAAAGCGCCTAATGAAAAACTGTTTTTT. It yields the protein CATSKAPNEKLFF. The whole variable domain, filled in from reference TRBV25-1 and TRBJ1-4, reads EADIYQTPRYLVIGTGKKITLECSQTMGHDKMYWYQQDPGMELHLIHYSYGVNSTEKGDLSSESTVSRIRTEHFPLTLESARPSHTSQYLCATSKAPNEKLFFGSGTQLSVL.

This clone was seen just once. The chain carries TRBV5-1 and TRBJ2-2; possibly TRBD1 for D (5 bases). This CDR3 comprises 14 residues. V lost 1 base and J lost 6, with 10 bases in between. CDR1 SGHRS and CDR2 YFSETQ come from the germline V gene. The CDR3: CASSLSTDPGELFF. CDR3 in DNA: TGCGCCAGCAGCTTGTCGACAGACCCCGGGGAGCTGTTTTTT.

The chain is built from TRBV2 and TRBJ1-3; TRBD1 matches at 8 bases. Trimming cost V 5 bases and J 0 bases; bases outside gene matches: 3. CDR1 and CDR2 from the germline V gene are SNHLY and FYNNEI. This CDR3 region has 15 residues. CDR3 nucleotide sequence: TGTGCCAGCAGTCCTGGACAGGGCTCTGGAAACACCATATATTTT. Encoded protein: CASSPGQGSGNTIYF.

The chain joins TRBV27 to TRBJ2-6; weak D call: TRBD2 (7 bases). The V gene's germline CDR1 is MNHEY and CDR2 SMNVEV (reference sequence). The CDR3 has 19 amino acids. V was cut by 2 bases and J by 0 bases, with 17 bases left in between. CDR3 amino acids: CASSLTRGGHRSGANVLTF. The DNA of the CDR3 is TGTGCCAGCAGTTTAACCCGCGGGGGACATCGCTCTGGGGCCAACGTCCTGACTTTC. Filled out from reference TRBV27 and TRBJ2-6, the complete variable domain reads EAQVTQNPRYLITVTGKKLTVTCSQNMNHEYMSWYRQDPGLGLRQIYYSMNVEVTDKGDVPEGYKVSRKEKRNFPLILESPSPNQTSLYFCASSLTRGGHRSGANVLTFGAGSRLTVL.

The CDR3 DNA reads as TGTGCCAGCTCAGTCAACAGGGGGCGCGGTGCAACTAATGAAAAACTGTTTTTT. It specifies CASSVNRGRGATNEKLFF. This rearrangement joins TRBV18 to TRBJ1-4, with 9 bases aligning to TRBD1. The CDR3 is 18 residues long. The germline CDR1 and CDR2 sequences are KGHSH and LQKENI. J gave up 0 bases and V 5 bases, and 10 bases lay outside the gene matches.

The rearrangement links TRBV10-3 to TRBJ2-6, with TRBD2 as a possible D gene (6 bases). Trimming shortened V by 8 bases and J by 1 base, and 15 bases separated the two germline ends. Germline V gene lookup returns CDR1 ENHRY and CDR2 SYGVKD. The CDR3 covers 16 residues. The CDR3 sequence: CAIGSEGTSGANVLTF. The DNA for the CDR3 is TGTGCCATCGGGTCGGAAGGGACTTCTGGGGCCAACGTCCTGACTTTC.

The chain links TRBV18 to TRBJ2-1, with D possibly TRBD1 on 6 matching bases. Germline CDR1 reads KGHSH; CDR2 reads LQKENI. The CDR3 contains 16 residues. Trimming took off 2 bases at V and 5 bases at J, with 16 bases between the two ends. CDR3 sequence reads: CASSPLTQGVNNEQFF. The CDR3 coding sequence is TGTGCCAGCTCACCATTGACACAGGGCGTCAACAATGAGCAGTTCTTC. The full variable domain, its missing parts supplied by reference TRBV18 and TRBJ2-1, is NAGVMQNPRHLVRRRGQEARLRCSPMKGHSHVYWYRQLPEEGLKFMVYLQKENIIDESGMPKERFSAEFPKEGPSILRIQQVVRGDSAAYFCASSPLTQGVNNEQFFGPGTRLTVL.

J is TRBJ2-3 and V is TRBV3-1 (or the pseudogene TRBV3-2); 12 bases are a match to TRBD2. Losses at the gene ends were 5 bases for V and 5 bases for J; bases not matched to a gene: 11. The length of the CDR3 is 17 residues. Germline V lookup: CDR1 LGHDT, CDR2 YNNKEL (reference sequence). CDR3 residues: CASSSTSGGTFGDTQYF. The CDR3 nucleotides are TGTGCCAGCAGCTCGACTAGCGGGGGCACGTTTGGAGATACGCAGTATTTT.

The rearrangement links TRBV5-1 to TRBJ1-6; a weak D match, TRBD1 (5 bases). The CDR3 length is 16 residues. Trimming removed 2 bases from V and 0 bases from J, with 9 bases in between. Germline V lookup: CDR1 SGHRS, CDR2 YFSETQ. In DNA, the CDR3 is TGCGCCAGCAGCTTTGACAGTCCCTCCTATAATTCACCCCTCCACTTT. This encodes CASSFDSPSYNSPLHF.

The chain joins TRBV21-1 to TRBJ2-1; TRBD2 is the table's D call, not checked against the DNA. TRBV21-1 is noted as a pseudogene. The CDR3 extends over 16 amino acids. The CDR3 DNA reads TGTGCCAGCATATTCGGACTAGCGGGGGCCTACAATGAGCAGTTCTTC. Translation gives CASIFGLAGAYNEQFF.

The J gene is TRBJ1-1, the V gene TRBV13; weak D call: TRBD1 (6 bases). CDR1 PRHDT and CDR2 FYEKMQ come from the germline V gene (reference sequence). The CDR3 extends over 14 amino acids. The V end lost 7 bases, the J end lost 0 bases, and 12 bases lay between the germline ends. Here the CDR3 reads CASTPGQLNTEAFF. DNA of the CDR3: TGTGCCAGCACCCCAGGACAGTTGAACACTGAAGCTTTCTTT.

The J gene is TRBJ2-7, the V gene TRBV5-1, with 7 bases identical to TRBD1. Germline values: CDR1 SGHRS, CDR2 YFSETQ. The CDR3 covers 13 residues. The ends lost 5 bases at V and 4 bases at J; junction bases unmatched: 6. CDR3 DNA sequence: TGCGCCAGCAGTACGGACAGGTTATACGAGCAGTACTTC. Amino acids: CASSTDRLYEQYF.

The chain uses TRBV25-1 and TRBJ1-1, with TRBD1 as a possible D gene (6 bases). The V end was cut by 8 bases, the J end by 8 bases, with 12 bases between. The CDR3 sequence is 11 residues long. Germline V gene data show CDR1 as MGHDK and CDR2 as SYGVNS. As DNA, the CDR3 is TGTGCCAGCCTGGGACACCACGAAGCTTTCTTT. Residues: CASLGHHEAFF.